What follows are 15 T cell receptor beta chains derived from one specimen sequenced in a study of T cell responses to AZD1222 COVID-19 vaccine. The data were produced by immunoSEQ multiplex PCR, yet TCRdb's version contains in-frame clones alone and is incomplete. Of about 150,000 clones listed, approximately 90% are singletons. The sequencing used peripheral blood, collected on day 0 of AZD1222 vaccination. All receptors derive from an adult in good health.

The rearrangement links TRBV4-1 to TRBJ2-3, with a weak D call TRBD2 (5 bases). This CDR3 is 16 amino acids long. Germline V gene data show CDR1 as MGHRA and CDR2 as YSYEKL. With 4 bases removed from V and 0 bases from J, the gap between germline ends came to 14 bases. The CDR3 spells CASSLLGRGSTDTQYF. The CDR3 nucleotides are TGCGCCAGCAGCCTCCTTGGACGGGGAAGCACAGATACGCAGTATTTT.

On this clone itself: The identical CDR3 is also encoded by other nucleotide sequences in the sample. The CDR3 coding sequence is TGCGCCAGCAGTTCATACGGTCATAACTATGGCTACACCTTC. This gives the protein CASSSYGHNYGYTF. The rearrangement joins TRBV5-1 to TRBJ1-2; D is uncertain. This CDR3 contains 14 residues. Trimming cost V 5 bases and J 1 base, with 12 bases left between them. CDR1 is SGHRS and CDR2 is YFSETQ in the germline V gene.

The chain has TRBV6-5 and TRBJ2-7, with TRBD1 as a possible D gene (5 bases). CDR3 length equals 14 residues. The germline V and J ends were trimmed by 9 bases and 2 bases, with 17 bases remaining between them. Germline CDR1 is MNHEY and CDR2 is SVGAGI. CDR3 in amino acids: CASLYRQSAYEQYF. The DNA of the CDR3 is TGTGCCAGTCTCTATAGACAGAGCGCCTACGAGCAGTACTTC.

There are a few counts of this clone. The J gene is TRBJ1-5, the V gene TRBV28; TRBD1 is a possible D gene (6 bases). Trimming cost V 6 bases and J 1 base, with 22 bases left between them. Germline V gene data show CDR1 as MDHEN and CDR2 as SYDVKM. The CDR3 runs 18 residues. For the CDR3, the DNA is TGTGCCAGCAGCCGACTCCCTACAGGGTGGGAGAGCAATCAGCCCCAGCATTTT. Encoded protein: CASSRLPTGWESNQPQHF.

This chain joins TRBV18 and TRBJ2-7, with unresolved D. The germline V and J ends were trimmed by 6 bases and 1 base, with 16 bases remaining between them. Germline CDR1 reads KGHSH; CDR2 reads LQKENI. This CDR3 comprises 15 residues. The DNA for the CDR3 is TGTGCCAGCTCCCCGACTCTCAGTGAATCCTACGAGCAGTACTTC. Its translation is CASSPTLSESYEQYF.

V usage is TRBV7-2 and J usage is TRBJ1-6; D is unclear. Trimming left V 1 base short and J 3 bases short, with 10 bases between. CDR3 length: 16 amino acids. Germline values: CDR1 SGHTA, CDR2 FQGNSA. The CDR3 bases are TGTGCCAGCAGCTTAGGGCCCATGAGCTATAATTCACCCCTCCACTTT. Protein sequence: CASSLGPMSYNSPLHF.

This clone has more than one count but fewer than ten. V is TRBV6-2 or TRBV6-3 and J is TRBJ2-1, with unresolved D. CDR1 and CDR2 from the germline V gene are MNHEY and SVGEGT. CDR3 length: 16 residues. V gave up 5 bases and J gave up 5 bases, with 19 bases separating them. The CDR3 DNA is TGTGCCAGCAGTCCCCGGCCAAGGTTGCTTGACAATGAGCAGTTCTTC. This codes for CASSPRPRLLDNEQFF.

The chain recombines TRBV2 with TRBJ1-2; D is unclear. This CDR3 contains 16 residues. Trimming removed 1 base from V and 3 bases from J, with 15 bases in between. Germline CDR1 reads SNHLY; CDR2 reads FYNNEI. CDR3 in DNA: TGTGCCAGCAGTGAAGTTACGGCCGCCTTTCACTATGGCTACACCTTC. Protein: CASSEVTAAFHYGYTF.

V and J are TRBV19 and TRBJ2-1; a possible D gene is TRBD1 (6 bases). Trimming removed 9 bases at V and 5 bases at J, with 14 bases between. Germline CDR1 is LNHDA and CDR2 is SQIVND (reference sequence). The CDR3 covers 13 residues. The CDR3 loop is CASLRDTDNEQFF. CDR3 DNA sequence: TGTGCCAGCCTCCGGGACACTGACAATGAGCAGTTCTTC.

The chain couples TRBV3-1 (or the pseudogene TRBV3-2) to TRBJ1-4, with 7 bases that match TRBD1. V lost 1 base and J lost 12; bases outside the gene matches: 11. Germline CDR1 and CDR2: LGHDT and YNNKEL (reference sequence). The CDR3 extends over 15 amino acids. Written as DNA, the CDR3 is TGTGCCAGCAGCCAAGGGCGGGACAGCAGACAGGAACTGTTTTTT. Encoded protein: CASSQGRDSRQELFF.

The count of this clone is one. The chain has TRBV27 and TRBJ2-1; D not certain. The CDR3 contains 14 residues. The germline CDR1 and CDR2 sequences are MNHEY and SMNVEV (reference sequence). Trimming removed 3 bases at V and 4 bases at J, with 10 bases between. CDR3 sequence (DNA): TGTGCCAGCAGTTTTCGGGCCGTTTACAATGAGCAGTTCTTC. This translates into CASSFRAVYNEQFF.

J is TRBJ1-1 and V is TRBV10-2; D gene ambiguous. The germline V gene has CDR1 WSHSY and CDR2 SAAADI. Trimming stripped 5 bases from V and 1 base from J, with 5 bases between. The CDR3 has 12 amino acids. CDR3 DNA sequence: TGCGCCAGCAGTTCCGGGAACACTGAAGCTTTCTTT. This sequence encodes CASSSGNTEAFF.

This chain links TRBV18 with TRBJ2-1, with a tentative D call TRBD2 (5 bases). The CDR3 spans 17 residues. V dropped 0 bases and J dropped 9 bases, with 21 bases sitting between them. Germline V gives CDR1 KGHSH, CDR2 LQKENI. The DNA of the CDR3 is TGTGCCAGCTCACCACCGTTGCGGGCAGTCCGCGACGGTGAGCAGTTCTTC. It encodes CASSPPLRAVRDGEQFF. Combining the CDR3 with reference TRBV18 and TRBJ2-1 gives the whole variable domain NAGVMQNPRHLVRRRGQEARLRCSPMKGHSHVYWYRQLPEEGLKFMVYLQKENIIDESGMPKERFSAEFPKEGPSILRIQQVVRGDSAAYFCASSPPLRAVRDGEQFFGPGTRLTVL.

The chain combines TRBV10-3 with TRBJ1-6, with TRBD1 identical over 7 bases. This CDR3 spans 16 amino acids. The trim removed 0 bases at V and 4 bases at J, leaving 3 bases unmatched. Germline V gene sequence: CDR1 ENHRY, CDR2 SYGVKD. The CDR3 coding sequence is TGTGCCATCAGTGAGTCTCAGGGGGGATATAATTCACCCCTCCACTTT. Its protein product is CAISESQGGYNSPLHF.

This chain joins TRBV5-1 and TRBJ2-7; a weak D match, TRBD1 (7 bases). This CDR3 has 13 amino acids. Germline CDR1 is SGHRS and CDR2 is YFSETQ. Trimming took off 3 bases at V and 5 bases at J, with 12 bases between the two ends. CDR3: CASSSEGADEQYF. In nucleotides, the CDR3 is TGCGCCAGCAGCTCGGAGGGGGCCGACGAGCAGTACTTC.